The following is a T cell receptor beta chain sequence with its context. Antigen specificity is unknown. These data originate in a study of graft-versus-host responses after intestinal transplantation. V gave up 0 bases and J gave up 1 base, with 1 base separating them. Germline CDR1 MNHEY, CDR2 SMNVEV (reference sequence). The CDR3 extends over 13 amino acids. Using immunoSEQ multiplex PCR, the repertoire was profiled, and TCRdb retains in-frame clones only, with some absent. The sample carries some 15,000 clones, 88% recorded once. Whole-study findings and limits: Analysis identified GvH clones in recipient marrow, with some appearing first in ileum or blood.

This receptor was obtained from a human patient who received an intestinal transplant, so some T cells may come from the graft donor. The specimen was PBMCs, collected 110 days after intestinal transplant. The chain recombines TRBV27 with TRBJ1-5, with D unclear. CDR3 coding DNA: TGTGCCAGCAGTTTATCCAGCAATCAGCCCCAGCATTTT. As protein: CASSLSSNQPQHF.